Below, 17 T cell receptor beta chains from the same sample are listed, as sequenced in a study of blood T cell repertoires in COVID-19. Clones were sequenced by immunoSEQ multiplex PCR, and TCRdb holds only the in-frame ones, with some missing. Of around 170,000 clones listed, 88% are singletons. Specimen: peripheral blood. The receptors derive from a man aged 55 to 69 with acute or convalescent COVID-19.

The chain employs TRBV19 and TRBJ2-7; TRBD1 matches 10 bases. Germline V gene sequence: CDR1 LNHDA, CDR2 SQIVND (reference sequence). V lost 8 bases, J lost 7 bases, and 5 bases stayed unmatched. The CDR3 totals 12 residues. DNA of the CDR3: TGTGCCAGTGAGACAGGGGGCGGGGAGCAGTACTTC. Translation gives CASETGGGEQYF.

This sequence joins TRBV19 and TRBJ1-1, with D unclear. Germline V CDR1 and CDR2: LNHDA, SQIVND (reference sequence). V dropped 7 bases and J dropped 5 bases, with 14 bases sitting between them. There are 13 residues in the CDR3. The CDR3 loop is CASTLEGRTEAFF. CDR3 nucleotides: TGTGCCAGTACCTTAGAAGGGAGAACTGAAGCTTTCTTT. The whole variable domain, remainder taken from reference TRBV19 and TRBJ1-1, is DGGITQSPKYLFRKEGQNVTLSCEQNLNHDAMYWYRQDPGQGLRLIYYSQIVNDFQKGDIAEGYSVSREKKESFPLTVTSAQKNPTAFYLCASTLEGRTEAFFGQGTRLTVV.

The genes are TRBV11-3 and TRBJ1-1; possibly TRBD1 for D (6 bases). Trimming stripped 0 bases from V and 5 bases from J, with 13 bases between. CDR3 length equals 15 residues. Germline assignment: CDR1 SGHNT and CDR2 YENEEA. The CDR3 loop reads CASSLDPGQLTEAFF. CDR3 nucleotide sequence: TGTGCCAGCAGCTTAGATCCAGGACAGCTTACTGAAGCTTTCTTT.

In its sample, this clone was seen once. The rearrangement joins TRBV19 to TRBJ1-2; D is unresolved. The CDR3 totals 14 residues. V was clipped by 1 base and J by 1 base, with 7 bases between them. In germline, CDR1 is LNHDA, CDR2 SQIVND (reference sequence). The CDR3 coding sequence is TGTGCCAGTAGTATAGTCGTTTTTAACTATGGCTACACCTTC. Translation: CASSIVVFNYGYTF. Full variable domain (remainder filled in from reference TRBV19 and TRBJ1-2): DGGITQSPKYLFRKEGQNVTLSCEQNLNHDAMYWYRQDPGQGLRLIYYSQIVNDFQKGDIAEGYSVSREKKESFPLTVTSAQKNPTAFYLCASSIVVFNYGYTFGSGTRLTVV.

The V gene is TRBV27, the J gene TRBJ1-2, with D possibly matching TRBD1 (6 bases). This CDR3 spans 15 amino acids. CDR1 and CDR2 (germline): MNHEY, SMNVEV (reference sequence). The V end was cut by 4 bases, the J end by 6 bases, with 18 bases between. The CDR3 DNA follows: TGTGCCAGCAGTTCGTTACAGGGACCTGGGCATGGCTACACCTTC. This sequence encodes CASSSLQGPGHGYTF.

This chain links TRBV6-2 or TRBV6-3 with TRBJ1-4, with 7 nucleotides matching TRBD1. This CDR3 contains 15 residues. Per the germline V gene, CDR1 is MNHEY and CDR2 is SVGEGT. J gave up 7 bases and V 5 bases, and 10 bases lay outside the gene matches. The CDR3 region has the DNA TGTGCCAGCAGTACCACAGGGGCTCGAGGTGAAAAACTGTTTTTT. This sequence encodes CASSTTGARGEKLFF.

This clone has a handful of counts. V usage is TRBV5-1 and J usage is TRBJ2-7, with TRBD2 matching 9 bases. The V and J ends lost 4 bases and 7 bases, in that order; junction bases with no gene match: 6. The CDR3 length is 13 residues. Germline CDR1 is SGHRS and CDR2 is YFSETQ. The CDR3 here is CASSGLAGQEQYF. CDR3 nucleotides: TGCGCCAGCAGCGGGCTAGCGGGGCAGGAGCAGTACTTC.

This rearrangement joins TRBV7-9 to TRBJ1-3; tentatively, D is TRBD1 (6 bases). This CDR3 is 14 amino acids long. Germline V CDR1 and CDR2: SEHNR, FQNEAQ (reference sequence). V was shortened by 7 bases and J by 0 bases, with 10 bases between the two germline ends. DNA of the CDR3: TGTGCCAGCACCAGACAGGTCTCTGGAAACACCATATATTTT. This gives the protein CASTRQVSGNTIYF.

J is TRBJ2-5 and V is TRBV27; perhaps TRBD1 as D (5 bases). The CDR3 sequence is 15 residues long. Trimming took 6 bases from V and 4 from J, leaving 18 bases between them. Germline V CDR1 and CDR2: MNHEY, SMNVEV (reference sequence). The DNA of the CDR3 is TGTGCCAGCAGCACCGACAGAAGAGCCTCAGAGACCCAGTACTTC. Translated, it gives CASSTDRRASETQYF.

Comments on this clone: Other DNA sequences in this sample translate to the same CDR3. The chain is built from TRBV29-1 and TRBJ2-1, with D perhaps matching TRBD2 (7 bases). Germline V gives CDR1 SQVTM, CDR2 ANQGSEA. The V end lost 5 bases, the J end lost 0 bases, and 11 bases lay between the germline ends. CDR3 size: 14 residues. The CDR3 here is CSVRGGDSYNEQFF. The CDR3 DNA reads TGCAGCGTTAGAGGGGGGGACTCCTACAATGAGCAGTTCTTC.

Note on this clone: Other nucleotide sequences from this sample produce the same CDR3. The chain employs TRBV7-2 and TRBJ2-7; the match to TRBD2 covers 10 bases. V lost 3 bases and J lost 1; bases outside the gene matches: 0. The germline CDR1 and CDR2 sequences are SGHTA and FQGNSA. CDR3 length: 14 amino acids. The CDR3 region is CASSLTSGSYEQYF. CDR3 sequence (DNA): TGTGCCAGCAGCTTGACTAGCGGGTCCTACGAGCAGTACTTC.

The chain is built from TRBV30 and TRBJ2-3; 9 bases are a match to TRBD1. Germline V gene data show CDR1 as GTSNPN and CDR2 as SVGIG (reference sequence). V lost 0 bases and J lost 6; bases outside the gene matches: 10. The CDR3 has 16 amino acids. The CDR3 DNA follows: TGTGCCTGGAGTGTAGGCAGAACAGGGGGCGCGGATACGCAGTATTTT. It encodes CAWSVGRTGGADTQYF.

The V call is TRBV14, the J call TRBJ2-3; 12 bases line up with TRBD2. The CDR3 covers 18 residues. V was clipped by 2 bases and J by 1 base; unmatched bases: 7. Looked up from germline, CDR1 is SGHDN and CDR2 is FVKESK. CDR3 region: CASSQRLAGVWGTDTQYF. CDR3 nucleotide sequence: TGTGCCAGCAGCCAACGACTAGCGGGAGTATGGGGCACAGATACGCAGTATTTT.

This clone occurred once. This chain's CDR3 is CATSDLSDRSGGYTF. The CDR3 region has the DNA TGTGCCACCAGTGATTTGAGTGACAGGTCCGGTGGCTACACCTTC. This sequence joins TRBV24-1 and TRBJ1-2; perhaps TRBD1 as D (6 bases). Germline CDR1 and CDR2: KGHDR and SFDVKD. The CDR3 covers 15 residues. The ends were cut back, 0 bases at V and 7 bases at J, with 14 bases in the middle.

The chain links TRBV30 to TRBJ1-2; 8 bases line up with TRBD1. With V trimmed by 2 bases and J by 6 bases, 5 bases remained unmatched. This CDR3 region has 13 residues. Germline V CDR1 and CDR2: GTSNPN, SVGIG (reference sequence). DNA of the CDR3: TGTGCCTGGAGTCGGACAGGGAGGCATGGCTACACCTTC. It translates to CAWSRTGRHGYTF. Drawing the rest from reference TRBV30 and TRBJ1-2, the complete variable domain is SQTIHQWPATLVQPVGSPLSLECTVEGTSNPNLYWYRQAAGRGLQLLFYSVGIGQISSEVPQNLSASRPQDRQFILSSKKLLLSDSGFYLCAWSRTGRHGYTFGSGTRLTVV.

This clone has only one observation. This chain uses TRBV27 with TRBJ1-2; D not resolved. Germline assignment: CDR1 MNHEY and CDR2 SMNVEV (reference sequence). This CDR3 has 11 residues. V lost 3 bases, J lost 7 bases, and 6 bases lay in between. The CDR3 sequence is CASSFDSGYTF. In DNA, the CDR3 is TGTGCCAGCAGTTTTGACTCTGGCTACACCTTC.

The chain links TRBV19 to TRBJ1-2; no clear D. Germline CDR1 and CDR2: LNHDA and SQIVND (reference sequence). Trimming removed 4 bases at V and 1 base at J, with 16 bases between. The CDR3 has 16 amino acids. The CDR3 DNA reads TGTGCCAGTAGTACTTATTCCCGGGAGTTTAACTATGGCTACACCTTC. Translation: CASSTYSREFNYGYTF.